Each of the 23 T cell receptor beta chains below was sequenced from the same sample in a study of siplizumab effects on memory and regulatory T cells. Libraries were prepared by immunoSEQ multiplex PCR; TCRdb keeps only in-frame clonotypes and omits some of them. The sample records more than 85,000 clones, roughly 92% being singletons. Sequenced sample: CD4+ T cells sorted from blood. These receptors came from a human donor in good health.

The chain recombines TRBV7-9 with TRBJ1-5; possibly TRBD1 for D (5 bases). CDR3 length equals 12 residues. Deletions cut 1 base from V and 10 bases from J, with 8 bases between. The germline gives CDR1 SEHNR, CDR2 FQNEAQ (reference sequence). The CDR3 loop is CASSLDGQPQHF. The CDR3 coding sequence is TGTGCCAGCAGCTTAGACGGACAACCCCAGCATTTT.

The J gene is TRBJ2-5, the V gene TRBV9; 7 bases fit TRBD2. The CDR3 has 15 residues. Germline CDR1 SGDLS, CDR2 YYNGEE. Trimming cost V 0 bases and J 3 bases; bases outside gene matches: 5. In DNA, the CDR3 is TGTGCCAGCAGCGTAGAAGCGGGGAGGAAAGAGACCCAGTACTTC. As protein: CASSVEAGRKETQYF.

The chain uses TRBV5-1 and TRBJ1-4, with 9 bases fitting TRBD1. Germline V gives CDR1 SGHRS, CDR2 YFSETQ. V lost 4 bases, J lost 5 bases, and 6 bases stayed unmatched. The CDR3 extends over 15 amino acids. The CDR3 nucleotides are TGCGCCAGCAGCCAGGACGGGACAGGGAATGAAAAACTGTTTTTT. It is translated as CASSQDGTGNEKLFF.

This chain links TRBV29-1 with TRBJ2-7; TRBD2 aligns across 7 bases. J lost 3 bases, V lost 6 bases, and 5 bases had no gene match. The length of the CDR3 is 12 residues. Germline assignment: CDR1 SQVTM and CDR2 ANQGSEA. The CDR3 DNA is TGCAGCGTAGCGGGACGAAACTACGAGCAGTACTTC. Translation: CSVAGRNYEQYF.

CDR3 coding DNA: TGTGCCAGTAGGAGAACCGGGACTCTCTCCTACAATGAGCAGTTCTTC. This translates into CASRRTGTLSYNEQFF. The V call is TRBV19, the J call TRBJ2-1, with D possibly being TRBD2 (6 bases). This CDR3 comprises 16 residues. Between the trimmed V and J ends, which lost 6 bases and 0 bases, there was a span of 15 bases. Germline CDR1 and CDR2: LNHDA and SQIVND (reference sequence). Looking up the rest from reference TRBV19 and TRBJ2-1 gives the full variable domain: DGGITQSPKYLFRKEGQNVTLSCEQNLNHDAMYWYRQDPGQGLRLIYYSQIVNDFQKGDIAEGYSVSREKKESFPLTVTSAQKNPTAFYLCASRRTGTLSYNEQFFGPGTRLTVL.

CDR3 protein: CASSESISGEYEQYF. CDR3 coding DNA: TGCGCCAGCAGTGAGTCGATCTCAGGGGAGTACGAGCAGTACTTC. The chain recombines TRBV10-1 with TRBJ2-7, with D possibly being TRBD1 (6 bases). Trimming shortened V by 0 bases and J by 4 bases, and 13 bases separated the two germline ends. The CDR3 runs 15 residues. The germline gives CDR1 WNHNN, CDR2 SYGVQD (reference sequence).

The CDR3 nucleotides read TGCAGCGTTGTAGGGCTCCTCCCCGGGGAGCTGTTTTTT. It encodes CSVVGLLPGELFF. The chain employs TRBV29-1 and TRBJ2-2; D ambiguous. The V gene's germline CDR1 is SQVTM and CDR2 ANQGSEA. Deletions cut 4 bases from V and 6 bases from J, with 12 bases between. This CDR3 has 13 residues.

The chain uses TRBV29-1 and TRBJ1-3; no clear D. This CDR3 contains 13 residues. From germline, CDR1 is SQVTM and CDR2 ANQGSEA. V lost 4 bases and J lost 4, with 11 bases in between. The CDR3 loop reads CSVAVSAGNTIYF. CDR3 bases: TGCAGCGTTGCCGTCTCGGCCGGAAACACCATATATTTT.

The gene calls are TRBV7-9 and TRBJ1-1; 8 positions agree with TRBD1. Germline V gene sequence: CDR1 SEHNR, CDR2 FQNEAQ (reference sequence). V dropped 8 bases and J dropped 5; count of bases not matched to a gene: 10. There are 14 residues in the CDR3. CDR3 DNA sequence: TGTGCCAGCTCCGAGACAGGGGAAAGTACTGAAGCTTTCTTT. This encodes CASSETGESTEAFF.

This chain connects TRBV5-6 to TRBJ2-5; 10 positions match TRBD1. The CDR3 totals 15 residues. CDR1 is SGHDT and CDR2 is YYEEEE in the germline V gene. V dropped 2 bases and J dropped 7; count of bases not matched to a gene: 8. DNA for the CDR3: TGTGCCAGCAGCTTCGACAGGGGGCAAGGAGGGACCCAGTACTTC. This translates into CASSFDRGQGGTQYF.

V gene TRBV30 combines with J gene TRBJ2-4; 10 positions match TRBD2. J gave up 4 bases and V 3 bases, and 3 bases lay outside the gene matches. The CDR3 extends over 14 amino acids. Germline V gene sequence: CDR1 GTSNPN, CDR2 SVGIG (reference sequence). CDR3 in amino acids: CAWRLAGVKNIQYF. DNA for the CDR3: TGTGCCTGGAGGCTAGCGGGAGTGAAAAACATTCAGTACTTC. The full variable domain, in which reference TRBV30 and TRBJ2-4 provide the parts outside the CDR3, is SQTIHQWPATLVQPVGSPLSLECTVEGTSNPNLYWYRQAAGRGLQLLFYSVGIGQISSEVPQNLSASRPQDRQFILSSKKLLLSDSGFYLCAWRLAGVKNIQYFGAGTRLSVL.

CDR3 amino acids: CSVGSPLGQNNEKLFF. In DNA, the CDR3 is TGCAGCGTTGGTTCCCCCCTGGGACAGAATAATGAAAAACTGTTTTTT. The rearrangement links TRBV29-1 to TRBJ1-4, with TRBD1 identical over 7 bases. Losses at the gene ends were 4 bases for V and 4 bases for J; bases not matched to a gene: 12. Germline V gene lookup returns CDR1 SQVTM and CDR2 ANQGSEA. This CDR3 is built from 16 residues.

This chain joins TRBV9 and TRBJ2-5, with D possibly called TRBD1 or TRBD2 (7 bases each). Trimming stripped 4 bases from V and 3 bases from J, with 13 bases between. This CDR3 contains 14 residues. CDR1 is SGDLS and CDR2 is YYNGEE in the germline V gene. CDR3 nucleotide sequence: TGTGCCAGCAGCCCTTCAGGGGGGGAAGAGACCCAGTACTTC. The encoded protein is CASSPSGGEETQYF.

The gene calls are TRBV2 and TRBJ2-7; 10 bases agree with TRBD1. This CDR3 comprises 15 residues. From germline, CDR1 is SNHLY and CDR2 FYNNEI. After removal of 4 bases from V and 0 bases from J, the junction contained 3 bases not matched to a gene. CDR3 loop: CASSVRQGASYEQYF. The CDR3 nucleotides read TGTGCCAGCAGTGTCCGACAGGGGGCCTCCTACGAGCAGTACTTC.

This chain connects TRBV7-2 to TRBJ2-3, with TRBD2 matching 9 bases. V was clipped by 3 bases and J by 6 bases; unmatched bases: 10. Germline V gene sequence: CDR1 SGHTA, CDR2 FQGNSA. This CDR3 comprises 16 residues. The CDR3 sequence is CASSFHSGGRGDTQYF. DNA of the CDR3: TGTGCCAGCAGCTTCCATAGCGGGGGCAGGGGGGATACGCAGTATTTT.

The chain couples TRBV5-4 to TRBJ1-5; D might be TRBD1 (5 bases). Deletions cut 1 base from V and 2 bases from J, with 13 bases between. From germline, CDR1 is SGHNT and CDR2 YYREEE (reference sequence). The CDR3 has 16 residues. DNA of the CDR3: TGTGCCAGCAGCTTGCTTCCTGGGGGAGGCAATCAGCCCCAGCATTTT. Its translation: CASSLLPGGGNQPQHF. Full variable domain (missing parts from reference TRBV5-4 and TRBJ1-5): ETGVTQSPTHLIKTRGQQVTLRCSSQSGHNTVSWYQQALGQGPQFIFQYYREEENGRGNFPPRFSGLQFPNYSSELNVNALELDDSALYLCASSLLPGGGNQPQHFGDGTRLSIL.

This sequence joins TRBV6-6 and TRBJ1-1; TRBD1 matches at 8 bases. The germline V gene has CDR1 MNHNY and CDR2 SVGAGI (reference sequence). J gave up 4 bases and V 6 bases, and 10 bases lay outside the gene matches. CDR3 length equals 15 residues. The CDR3 reads CASRDQTTGVTEAFF. CDR3 sequence (DNA): TGTGCCAGCAGGGACCAAACGACAGGGGTCACTGAAGCTTTCTTT.

The genes are TRBV18 and TRBJ2-5; weak D call: TRBD1 (7 bases). Germline V lookup: CDR1 KGHSH, CDR2 LQKENI. Trimming left V 8 bases short and J 5 bases short, with 21 bases between. CDR3 length: 15 amino acids. CDR3 residues: CASQTQSGGSETQYF. The CDR3 nucleotides are TGTGCCAGCCAGACACAATCAGGGGGGTCGGAGACCCAGTACTTC.

Only one count was recorded for this clone. V is TRBV21-1 and J is TRBJ2-6; TRBD2 is taken as the D call from the table, unchecked against the DNA. TRBV21-1 is assigned pseudogene status. This CDR3 region has 16 residues. The CDR3 DNA reads TGTGCCAGCAGCAAAGGCGGAGACTCTGGGGCCAACGTCCTGACTTTC. Translation: CASSKGGDSGANVLTF.

V gene TRBV5-3 combines with J gene TRBJ1-6, with no clear D. TRBV5-3 falls under the ORF class, with uncertain function. The CDR3 covers 13 residues. The V and J ends lost 0 bases and 11 bases respectively, with 9 bases between them. The CDR3 loop reads CARSLEFSPPLHF. As DNA, the CDR3 is TGTGCCAGAAGCTTGGAGTTCAGCCCACCCCTCCACTTT.

The chain recombines TRBV18 with TRBJ1-5, with 10 bases fitting TRBD1. This CDR3 comprises 16 residues. Per the germline V gene, CDR1 is KGHSH and CDR2 is LQKENI. J was trimmed by 3 bases and V by 1 base; bases with no gene match: 3. CDR3 sequence: CASSPRDRGDNQPQHF. CDR3 coding DNA: TGTGCCAGCTCACCACGGGACAGGGGAGACAATCAGCCCCAGCATTTT.

J is TRBJ2-3 and V is TRBV7-3; D may be TRBD1 (6 bases). V lost 3 bases and J lost 0, with 13 bases in between. Per the germline V gene, CDR1 is SGHTA and CDR2 is FQGTGA. CDR3 length: 16 residues. CDR3 coding DNA: TGTGCCAGCAGCTTTAGTGGGGGCGGGAGCACAGATACGCAGTATTTT. Encoded protein: CASSFSGGGSTDTQYF.

The chain couples TRBV5-1 to TRBJ1-1, with D unclear. CDR3 size: 15 residues. Trimming shortened V by 0 bases and J by 4 bases, and 13 bases separated the two germline ends. The germline CDR1 and CDR2 sequences are SGHRS and YFSETQ. CDR3 amino acids: CASSLDAEWGTEAFF. The CDR3 DNA sequence: TGCGCCAGCAGCTTGGATGCGGAATGGGGCACTGAAGCTTTCTTT.